One T cell receptor (beta chain) is described in this entry. The antigen it recognizes is unknown. No base qualities exist here, and no much larger clone lies one base off it. For sequencing of the TCRbeta CDR3 region, genomic DNA was extracted from the sorted cells. TCRbeta CDR3 regions were sequenced using the immunoSEQ Assay. The clones in this table, taken by TCRdb from immuneACCESS, are in-frame only. Not every clone is retained; where verified, under half of the shortfall comes from an unresolved V gene, and the cause of the rest is unknown. This sample holds over 30,000 clones; over 80% were observed only once. In total, the top ten clones hold less than 25% of the sample. The source of the sample is a study of OX40 agonist ivuxolimab in advanced cancers. Regarding the research as a whole: Ivuxolimab was an agonistic, fully human IgG2 monoclonal antibody directed against OX40 (CD134), a costimulatory receptor. Intravenous ivuxolimab was administered to patients every 2 weeks at six dose levels: 0.01, 0.1, 0.3, 1.5, 3 and 10 mg/kg. Among the roughly 52 dose-escalation patients, around 20 had hepatocellular carcinoma, 15 or so melanoma, 9 renal cell carcinoma and 9 head and neck cancer. In the dose-escalation cohort, 70% to 90% of patients were male, and the mean age was approximately 60 years with a range of roughly 23 to 79. Patients were allowed to have had prior anti-PD-1, anti-PD-L1 or anti-CTLA-4 therapy, and roughly 40% of the dose-escalation patients had previously received checkpoint inhibitors. Partial responses occurred in three dose-escalation patients: two with cutaneous melanoma and one with hepatocellular carcinoma. The purpose of peripheral TCRbeta sequencing was to test whether ivuxolimab changed TCR sequence diversity and led to clonal T-cell expansion. The paper reports the monotherapy dose-escalation portion (N of about 54 patients) of the phase I ivuxolimab trial.

V was cut back by 1 base and J by 4 bases, leaving a gap of 14 bases between them. The germline V gene encodes CDR1 SEHNR and CDR2 FQNEAQ (reference sequence). CDR3 length: 16 amino acids, cysteine to phenylalanine. Only CDR3 DNA remains: 48 bases, in frame from the first base. The trial excluded patients who had a history of autoimmune disease or were on systemic immunosuppression. In every dose cohort, peripheral blood was drawn for TCR sequencing at baseline, cycle 4 day 1, and cycle 7 day 1. The samples were taken from a phase I, first-in-human, multicenter, open-label dose-escalation trial of ivuxolimab. Adults with locally advanced or metastatic head and neck squamous cell, hepatocellular, melanoma or renal cell carcinoma were enrolled in the trial. Before TCR sequencing, CD4+ T cells and CD8+ T cells from peripheral blood were sorted into separate populations. What the research found in general, with its limitations: After ivuxolimab, expanded clones were on average more numerous among CD8+ T cells than among CD4+ T cells. In the 0.1-3.0 mg/kg groups, partial responders were among the patients with the lowest normalized peripheral clonal expansion, particularly in CD8+ T cells. Which antigens the clonally expanded peripheral T cells were specific for was not determined. Clonal expansion of both CD4+ and CD8+ blood T cells was observed from baseline to week 6 at doses 0.1 to 3.0 mg/kg. Low levels of normalized T-cell clonal expansion were also seen in some nonresponding patients.

The receptor was isolated from an adult with an advanced solid tumor such as melanoma, head and neck, liver or kidney cancer. In this chain, TRBV7-9 is recombined with TRBJ1-3; TRBD1 is a possible D gene, resting on 5 matching bases. The sequenced sample was CD4+ or CD8+ T cells sorted from blood, obtained in a trial of the OX40 agonist ivuxolimab. The nucleotide sequence is TGTGCCAGCAGCTTAGTCTCCCAGGGATCCGGAAACACCATATATTTT. This gives the protein CASSLVSQGSGNTIYF.